The rows below give T cell receptor beta chains drawn from one sample of a study of T-cell memory formation after mild COVID-19. TCRdb reanalysed the 5' RACE reads using MiXCR and keeps one entry per CDR3 protein. Of 380,000 or so distinct CDR3 sequences in the sample, roughly 14% were seen once. Sample: PBMCs or a T cell subset sorted from them (not recorded which). All receptors derive from a man between 18 and 35 years old who had mild COVID-19 (a few samples of this study predate the infection). Cell type and time point are not known. Each CDR3 is given with its conserved first and last residue. The D gene is left open where the match is weak. Clone size is not always given. Where it is, it says once, few, many or a class for expanded clones.

J	D	size	V	CDR3	DNA
TRBJ2-3	.	few	TRBV9	CASSVAGTDTQYF	TGTGCCAGCAGCGTAGCGGGGACAGATACGCAGTATTTT
TRBJ1-3	.	few	TRBV10-3	CAIQDSNSGNTIYF	TGTGCCATCCAGGACAGTAACTCTGGAAACACCATATATTTT
TRBJ2-1	.	.	TRBV2	CASGLQLNEQFF	TGTGCCAGCGGGCTACAGTTGAATGAGCAGTTCTTC
TRBJ1-3	.	.	TRBV5-1	CASSILGQSSGNTIYF	TGCGCCAGCAGCATCCTTGGACAGAGCTCTGGAAACACCATATATTTT
TRBJ2-4	TRBD1	.	TRBV24-1	CATSDSYRGNIQYF	TGTGCCACCAGTGATTCCTACAGGGGAAACATTCAGTACTTC
TRBJ1-2	.	few	TRBV2	CATLWGSYYTF	TGTGCCACCCTATGGGGGAGTTACTACACCTTC
TRBJ2-2	.	.	TRBV7-2	CASSLVLAERGELFF	TGTGCCAGCAGCTTAGTATTAGCAGAACGGGGGGAGCTGTTTTTT
TRBJ1-5	TRBD1	few	TRBV20-1	CSARGGTGGNQPQHF	TGCAGTGCTAGAGGCGGAACAGGGGGCAATCAGCCCCAGCATTTT
TRBJ1-1	.	.	TRBV6-6	CASSYKAEGSTEAFF	TGTGCCAGCAGTTACAAGGCCGAAGGGAGCACTGAAGCTTTCTTT
TRBJ2-5	TRBD2	.	TRBV28	CASSLRALVLAGPQETQYF	TGTGCCAGCAGTTTACGAGCCTTAGTACTAGCGGGGCCCCAAGAGACCCAGTACTTC
TRBJ2-5	.	.	TRBV6-6	CASSYSGTGLQETQYF	TGTGCCAGCAGTTACTCGGGCACAGGCCTCCAAGAGACCCAGTACTTC
TRBJ2-1	.	.	TRBV12-3/TRBV12-4	CASSPDFYNEQFF	TGTGCCAGCAGTCCGGACTTCTACAATGAGCAGTTCTTC
TRBJ1-5	.	few	TRBV10-2	CASTQGRAEPQHF	TGCGCCAGCACGCAAGGGAGGGCTGAGCCCCAGCATTTT
TRBJ1-2	.	.	TRBV12-3/TRBV12-4	CASSFSLVGGYTF	TGTGCCAGCAGTTTTAGTCTTGTGGGTGGCTACACCTTC
TRBJ2-7	TRBD2	many	TRBV7-2	CASSRDLAGGEYEQYF	TGTGCCAGCAGCCGAGATCTAGCGGGGGGAGAATACGAGCAGTACTTC
TRBJ2-3	.	few	TRBV20-1	CSASPRGGTDTQYF	TGCAGTGCCTCCCCAAGGGGGGGCACAGATACGCAGTATTTT
TRBJ2-3	.	.	TRBV5-1	CASSPGFRPGTDTQYF	TGCGCCAGCAGCCCGGGCTTTAGACCCGGCACAGATACGCAGTATTTT
TRBJ2-1	.	.	TRBV27	CASSFLGGKYNEQFF	TGTGCCAGCAGTTTTCTTGGGGGCAAATACAATGAGCAGTTCTTC
TRBJ1-2	.	.	TRBV7-2	CASSVAPGPNYGYTF	TGTGCCAGCAGCGTAGCCCCGGGTCCTAACTATGGCTACACCTTC
TRBJ1-3	.	few	TRBV4-3	CASSRRGYGNTIYF	TGCGCCAGCAGCCGAAGGGGATATGGAAACACCATATATTTT
TRBJ1-4	.	.	TRBV5-1	CASSLVAGATNEKLFF	TGCGCCAGCAGCTTGGTGGCGGGGGCAACTAATGAAAAACTGTTTTTT
TRBJ1-1	TRBD1	.	TRBV28	CASSSRTGGDQAFF	TGTGCCAGCAGTTCCCGGACAGGGGGGGACCAAGCTTTCTTT
TRBJ2-5	TRBD2	.	TRBV9	CASSFSARGAGETQYF	TGTGCCAGCAGTTTTTCGGCGCGGGGGGCGGGAGAGACCCAGTACTTC
TRBJ2-1	.	.	TRBV2	CASNAGPYNEQFF	TGTGCCAGCAACGCAGGTCCCTACAATGAGCAGTTCTTC
TRBJ2-5	.	many	TRBV5-6	CASSMTSIETQYF	TGTGCCAGCAGCATGACTAGTATAGAGACCCAGTACTTC
TRBJ2-3	.	many	TRBV21-1	CASSKKWGATDTQYF	TGTGCCAGCAGCAAGAAGTGGGGGGCCACAGATACGCAGTATTTT
TRBJ2-2	TRBD1	.	TRBV24-1	CATSDSDRGVRNTGELFF	TGTGCCACCAGTGACTCGGACAGGGGGGTCAGGAACACCGGGGAGCTGTTTTTT
TRBJ1-3	.	.	TRBV7-9	CASSSGLLSGNTIYF	TGTGCCAGCAGCTCCGGACTACTCTCTGGAAACACCATATATTTT
TRBJ1-2	.	few	TRBV30	CACPLFRGPVYGYTF	TGTGCCTGTCCCCTCTTTCGGGGGCCCGTCTATGGCTACACCTTC
TRBJ2-1	.	.	TRBV7-2	CASSSQPGTQQFF	TGTGCCAGCAGCTCCCAACCAGGGACTCAGCAGTTCTTC
TRBJ1-2	TRBD1	.	TRBV12-3/TRBV12-4	CASRWTGAGGYTF	TGTGCCAGCAGATGGACAGGGGCGGGTGGCTACACCTTC
TRBJ2-5	TRBD1	few	TRBV4-2	CASRAFGTGGETQYF	TGTGCCAGCAGGGCGTTTGGGACAGGGGGCGAGACCCAGTACTTC
TRBJ2-5	TRBD1	.	TRBV28	CASSLWGQGETQYF	TGTGCCAGCAGTTTATGGGGACAGGGAGAGACCCAGTACTTC
TRBJ2-5	TRBD2	few	TRBV9	CASSATGTRLWETQYF	TGTGCCAGCAGCGCCACCGGGACTAGACTTTGGGAGACCCAGTACTTC
TRBJ2-1	.	.	TRBV6-5	CASSGLPGSYRQFF	TGTGCCAGCAGCGGCCTTCCCGGATCGTACCGGCAGTTCTTC
TRBJ1-2	.	many	TRBV5-1	CASSLDPAGAGRYTF	TGCGCCAGCAGCTTGGACCCCGCGGGGGCTGGGCGCTACACCTTC
TRBJ1-2	.	.	TRBV5-1	CASSFEPPTGLLPNYGYTF	TGCGCCAGCAGCTTTGAGCCCCCGACAGGCCTACTCCCTAACTATGGCTACACCTTC
TRBJ1-1	.	.	TRBV13	CASSFRDREAFF	TGTGCCAGCAGCTTCCGGGACCGTGAAGCTTTCTTT
TRBJ2-7	.	few	TRBV7-2	CASSLTADSYEQYF	TGTGCCAGCAGCTTAACAGCCGACTCCTACGAGCAGTACTTC
TRBJ2-7	TRBD2	many	TRBV4-2	CASSQGSGGEYYEQYF	TGTGCCAGCAGCCAAGGCTCCGGGGGGGAGTACTACGAGCAGTACTTC